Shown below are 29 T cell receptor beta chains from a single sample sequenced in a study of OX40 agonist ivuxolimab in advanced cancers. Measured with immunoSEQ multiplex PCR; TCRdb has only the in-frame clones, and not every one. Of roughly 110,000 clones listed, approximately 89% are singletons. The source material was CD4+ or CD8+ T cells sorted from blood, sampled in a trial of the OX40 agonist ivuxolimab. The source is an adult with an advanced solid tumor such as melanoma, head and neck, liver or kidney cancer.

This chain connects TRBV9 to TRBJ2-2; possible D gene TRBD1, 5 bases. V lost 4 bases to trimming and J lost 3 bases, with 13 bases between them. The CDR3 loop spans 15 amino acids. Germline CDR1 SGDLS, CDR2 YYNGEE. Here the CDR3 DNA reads TGTGCCAGCAGCAAGCAGGGTTTGGACACCGGGGAGCTGTTTTTT. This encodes CASSKQGLDTGELFF.

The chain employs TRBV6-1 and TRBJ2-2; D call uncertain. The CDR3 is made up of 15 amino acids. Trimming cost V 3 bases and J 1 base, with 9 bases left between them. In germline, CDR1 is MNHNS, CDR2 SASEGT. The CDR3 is CASSERSLNTGELFF. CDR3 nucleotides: TGTGCCAGCAGTGAGCGGAGCCTGAACACCGGGGAGCTGTTTTTT.

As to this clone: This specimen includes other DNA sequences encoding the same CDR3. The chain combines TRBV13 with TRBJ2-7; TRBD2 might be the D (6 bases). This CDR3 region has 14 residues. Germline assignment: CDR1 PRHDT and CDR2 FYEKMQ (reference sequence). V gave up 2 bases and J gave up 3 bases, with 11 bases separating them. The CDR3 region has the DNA TGTGCCAGCAGCTTACCTGGGGGGAGCTACGAGCAGTACTTC. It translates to CASSLPGGSYEQYF. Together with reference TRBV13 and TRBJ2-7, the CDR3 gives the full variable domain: AAGVIQSPRHLIKEKRETATLKCYPIPRHDTVYWYQQGPGQDPQFLISFYEKMQSDKGSIPDRFSAQQFSDYHSELNMSSLELGDSALYFCASSLPGGSYEQYFGPGTRLTVT.

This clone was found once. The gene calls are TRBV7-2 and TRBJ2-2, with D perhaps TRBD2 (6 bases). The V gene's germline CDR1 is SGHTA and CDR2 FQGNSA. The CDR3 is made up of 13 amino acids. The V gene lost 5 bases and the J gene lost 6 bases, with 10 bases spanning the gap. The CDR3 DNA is TGTGCCAGCAGCCGACTAGGCTCCGGGGAGCTGTTTTTT. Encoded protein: CASSRLGSGELFF.

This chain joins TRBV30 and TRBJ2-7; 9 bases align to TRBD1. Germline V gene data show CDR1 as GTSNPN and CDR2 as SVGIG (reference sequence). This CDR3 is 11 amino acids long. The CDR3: CAWSGRGQGRV. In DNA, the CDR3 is TGTGCCTGGAGTGGCAGGGGACAGGGACGGGTC.

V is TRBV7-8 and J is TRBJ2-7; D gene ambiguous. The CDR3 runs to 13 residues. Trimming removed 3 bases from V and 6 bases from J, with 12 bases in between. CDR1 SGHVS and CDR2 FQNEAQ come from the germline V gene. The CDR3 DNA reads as TGTGCCAGCAGCTTGAATTGGCGCCGCGAGCAGTACTTC. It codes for CASSLNWRREQYF. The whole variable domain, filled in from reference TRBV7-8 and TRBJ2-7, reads GAGVSQSPRYKVAKRGQDVALRCDPISGHVSLFWYQQALGQGPEFLTYFQNEAQLDKSGLPSDRFFAERPEGSVSTLKIQRTQQEDSAVYLCASSLNWRREQYFGPGTRLTVT.

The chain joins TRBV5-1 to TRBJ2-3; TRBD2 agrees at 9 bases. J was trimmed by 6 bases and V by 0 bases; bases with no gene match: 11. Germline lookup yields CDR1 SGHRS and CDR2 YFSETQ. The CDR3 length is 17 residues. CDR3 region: CASSLDVAGGPGDTQYF. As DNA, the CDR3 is TGCGCCAGCAGCTTGGACGTGGCGGGAGGGCCTGGGGATACGCAGTATTTT.

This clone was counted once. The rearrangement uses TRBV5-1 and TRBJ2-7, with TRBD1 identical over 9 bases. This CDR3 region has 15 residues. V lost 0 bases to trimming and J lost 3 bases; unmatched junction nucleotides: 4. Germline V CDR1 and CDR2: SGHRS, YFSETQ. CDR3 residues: CASSLEPGQGYEQYF. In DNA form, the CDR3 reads TGCGCCAGCAGCTTGGAGCCGGGACAGGGCTACGAGCAGTACTTC.

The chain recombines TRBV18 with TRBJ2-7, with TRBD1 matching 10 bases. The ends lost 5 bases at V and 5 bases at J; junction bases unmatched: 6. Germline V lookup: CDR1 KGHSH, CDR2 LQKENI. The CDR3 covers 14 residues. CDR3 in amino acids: CASSGGQGTNEQYF. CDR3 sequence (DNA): TGTGCCAGCTCAGGGGGACAGGGGACGAACGAGCAGTACTTC.

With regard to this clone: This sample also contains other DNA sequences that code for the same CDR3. The CDR3 loop is CASSLAGLYNEQFF. DNA of the CDR3: TGCGCCAGCAGCTTGGCCGGACTATACAATGAGCAGTTCTTC. The V gene is TRBV5-1, the J gene TRBJ2-1, with D possibly TRBD2 on 6 matching bases. Germline V gene data show CDR1 as SGHRS and CDR2 as YFSETQ. CDR3 length: 14 amino acids. The V end lost 0 bases, the J end lost 4 bases, and 8 bases lay between the germline ends.

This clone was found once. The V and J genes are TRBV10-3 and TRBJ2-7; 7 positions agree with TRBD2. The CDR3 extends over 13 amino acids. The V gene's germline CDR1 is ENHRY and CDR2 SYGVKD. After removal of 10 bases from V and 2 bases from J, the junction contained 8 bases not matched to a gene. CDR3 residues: CATGGTAPYEQYF. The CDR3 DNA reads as TGTGCCACCGGGGGGACGGCCCCCTACGAGCAGTACTTC.

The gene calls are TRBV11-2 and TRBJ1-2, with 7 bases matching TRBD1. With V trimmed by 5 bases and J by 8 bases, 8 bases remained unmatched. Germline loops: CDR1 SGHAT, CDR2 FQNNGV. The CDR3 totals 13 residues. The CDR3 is CASSQQGMAGYTF. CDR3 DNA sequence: TGTGCCAGCAGCCAACAGGGGATGGCCGGCTACACCTTC.

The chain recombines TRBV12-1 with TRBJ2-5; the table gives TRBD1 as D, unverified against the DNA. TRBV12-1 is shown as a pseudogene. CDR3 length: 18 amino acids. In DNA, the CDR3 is TGTGCCAGCAGCTCCGGATTAACAGGCGGCCCGTGCCAAGAGACCCAGTACTTC. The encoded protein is CASSSGLTGGPCQETQYF.

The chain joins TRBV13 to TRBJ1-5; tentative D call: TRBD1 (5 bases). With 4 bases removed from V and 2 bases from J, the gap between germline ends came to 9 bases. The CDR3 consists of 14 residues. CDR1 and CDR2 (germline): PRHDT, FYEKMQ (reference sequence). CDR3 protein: CASSWQGGNQPQHF. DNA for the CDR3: TGTGCCAGCAGCTGGCAGGGAGGCAATCAGCCCCAGCATTTT.

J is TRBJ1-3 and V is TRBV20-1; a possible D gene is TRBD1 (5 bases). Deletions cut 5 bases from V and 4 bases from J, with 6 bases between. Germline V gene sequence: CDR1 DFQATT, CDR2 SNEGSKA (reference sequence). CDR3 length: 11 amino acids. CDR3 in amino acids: CSAGGGNTIYF. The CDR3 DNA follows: TGCAGTGCTGGGGGGGGAAACACCATATATTTT.

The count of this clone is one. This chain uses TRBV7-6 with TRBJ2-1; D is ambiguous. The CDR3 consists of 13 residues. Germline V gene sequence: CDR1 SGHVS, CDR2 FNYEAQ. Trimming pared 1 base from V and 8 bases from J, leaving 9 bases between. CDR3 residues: CASSLESMDEQFF. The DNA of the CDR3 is TGTGCCAGCAGCTTAGAGAGTATGGATGAGCAGTTCTTC.

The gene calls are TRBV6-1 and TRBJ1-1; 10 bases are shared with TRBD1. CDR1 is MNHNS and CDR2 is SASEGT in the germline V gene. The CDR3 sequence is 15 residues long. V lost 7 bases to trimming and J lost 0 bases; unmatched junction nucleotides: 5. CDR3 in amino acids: CASNMDRGMNTEAFF. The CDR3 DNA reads TGTGCCAGCAATATGGACAGGGGGATGAACACTGAAGCTTTCTTT.

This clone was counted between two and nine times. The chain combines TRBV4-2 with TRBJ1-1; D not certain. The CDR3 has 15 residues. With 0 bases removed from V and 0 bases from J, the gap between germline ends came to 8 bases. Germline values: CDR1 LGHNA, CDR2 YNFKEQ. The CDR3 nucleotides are TGTGCCAGCAGCCAAGATCCACGTATGAACACTGAAGCTTTCTTT. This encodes CASSQDPRMNTEAFF.

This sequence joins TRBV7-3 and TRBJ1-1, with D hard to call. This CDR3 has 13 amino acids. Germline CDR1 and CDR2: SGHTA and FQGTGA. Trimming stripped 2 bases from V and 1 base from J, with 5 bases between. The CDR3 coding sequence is TGTGCCAGCAGCTTACAGGAGAACACTGAAGCTTTCTTT. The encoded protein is CASSLQENTEAFF.

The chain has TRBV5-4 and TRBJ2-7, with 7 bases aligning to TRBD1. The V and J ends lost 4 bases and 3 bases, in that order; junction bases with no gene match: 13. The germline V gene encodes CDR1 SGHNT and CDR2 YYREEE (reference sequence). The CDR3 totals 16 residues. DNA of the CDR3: TGTGCCAGCAGCGATTTTGACAGGGCTGAAAACTACGAGCAGTACTTC. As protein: CASSDFDRAENYEQYF.

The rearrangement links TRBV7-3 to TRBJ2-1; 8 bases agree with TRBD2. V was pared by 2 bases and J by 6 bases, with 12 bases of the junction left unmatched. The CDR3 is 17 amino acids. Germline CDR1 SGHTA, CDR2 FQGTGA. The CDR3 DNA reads TGTGCCAGCAGCTTAGGCGGGACTAGGGGACGGGGCAATGAGCAGTTCTTC. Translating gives CASSLGGTRGRGNEQFF.

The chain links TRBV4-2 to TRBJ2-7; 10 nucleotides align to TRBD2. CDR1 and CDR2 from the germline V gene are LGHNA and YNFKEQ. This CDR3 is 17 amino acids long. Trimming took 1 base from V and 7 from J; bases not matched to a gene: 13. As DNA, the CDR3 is TGTGCCAGCAGCCAAGGGGGGGGACTAGCGCGATTCACGGAGCAGTACTTC. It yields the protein CASSQGGGLARFTEQYF.

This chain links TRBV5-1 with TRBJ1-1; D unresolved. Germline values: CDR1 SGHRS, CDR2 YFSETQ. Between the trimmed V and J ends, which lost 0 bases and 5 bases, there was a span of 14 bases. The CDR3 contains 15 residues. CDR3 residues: CASSLGSGMGTEAFF. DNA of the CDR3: TGCGCCAGCAGCTTGGGGTCGGGAATGGGGACTGAAGCTTTCTTT.

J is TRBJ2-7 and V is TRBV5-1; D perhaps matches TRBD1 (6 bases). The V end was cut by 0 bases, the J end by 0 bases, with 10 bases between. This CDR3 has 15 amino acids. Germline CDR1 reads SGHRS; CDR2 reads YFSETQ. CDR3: CASSLGRGISYEQYF. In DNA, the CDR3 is TGCGCCAGCAGCTTGGGCAGGGGTATCTCCTACGAGCAGTACTTC.

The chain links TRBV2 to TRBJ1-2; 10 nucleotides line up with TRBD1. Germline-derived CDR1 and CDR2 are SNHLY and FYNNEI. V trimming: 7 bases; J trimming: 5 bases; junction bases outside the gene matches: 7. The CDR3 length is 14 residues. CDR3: CASKPDRGRYGYTF. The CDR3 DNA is TGTGCCAGCAAGCCCGACAGGGGGCGTTATGGCTACACCTTC.

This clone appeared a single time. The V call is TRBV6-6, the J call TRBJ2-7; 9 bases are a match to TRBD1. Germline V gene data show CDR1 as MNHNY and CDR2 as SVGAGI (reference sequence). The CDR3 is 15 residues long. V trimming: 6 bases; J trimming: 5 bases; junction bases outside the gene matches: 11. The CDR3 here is CASRKTGTGQDEQYF. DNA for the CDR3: TGTGCCAGCAGAAAAACCGGGACAGGGCAGGACGAGCAGTACTTC.

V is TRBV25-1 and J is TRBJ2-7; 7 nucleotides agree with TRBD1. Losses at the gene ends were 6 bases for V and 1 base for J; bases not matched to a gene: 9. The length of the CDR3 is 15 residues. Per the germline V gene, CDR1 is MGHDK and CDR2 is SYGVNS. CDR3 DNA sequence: TGTGCCAGCAGCCCGAGGGACAGATTGTCCTACGAGCAGTACTTC. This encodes CASSPRDRLSYEQYF.

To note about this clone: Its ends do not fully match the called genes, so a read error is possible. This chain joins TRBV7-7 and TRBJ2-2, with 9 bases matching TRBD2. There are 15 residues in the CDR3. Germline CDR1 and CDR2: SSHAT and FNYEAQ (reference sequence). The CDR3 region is CASSSTSGLTGELFF. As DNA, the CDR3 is TGTGCTAGCAGCTCGACTAGCGGTTTAACCGGGGAGCTGTTTTTT.

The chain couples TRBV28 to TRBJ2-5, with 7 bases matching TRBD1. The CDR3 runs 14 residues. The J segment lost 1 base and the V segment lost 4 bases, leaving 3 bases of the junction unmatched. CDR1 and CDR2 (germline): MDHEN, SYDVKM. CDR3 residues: CASSSRDSQETQYF. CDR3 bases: TGTGCCAGCAGTTCACGGGACAGCCAAGAGACCCAGTACTTC.